What follows are 26 T cell receptor beta chains derived from one specimen sequenced in a study of T cells in Graves' hyperthyroidism and ophthalmopathy. Amplified TCR beta CDR3 regions came from RNA transcripts. First-round RT-PCR of the TCR CDR3 relied on the HTBI primer set. Each CDR3 protein gets one entry after TCRdb re-called the multiplex PCR reads with MiXCR. The sample has some 460,000 distinct CDR3 sequences; 15% to 17% are singletons. Sequencing was done on a sample of blood. The origin of the receptors is a woman aged 18-29 years with Graves' hyperthyroidism.

This clonotype was counted at least ten times. This chain links TRBV28 with TRBJ2-5; possible D gene TRBD1, 6 bases. Per the germline V gene, CDR1 is MDHEN and CDR2 is SYDVKM. Trimming stripped 4 bases from V and 2 bases from J, with 11 bases between. This CDR3 has 14 residues. CDR3 coding DNA: TGTGCCAGCAGTTACAGGGTTTGGCAAGAGACCCAGTACTTC. Protein: CASSYRVWQETQYF.

In its sample, this clonotype was seen a few times. This rearrangement joins TRBV9 to TRBJ2-5, with 13 positions matching TRBD2. The CDR3 is 15 residues long. Trimming took 2 bases from V and 4 from J; bases not matched to a gene: 2. The germline CDR1 and CDR2 sequences are SGDLS and YYNGEE. The CDR3 reads CASSVGLAGLETQYF. The CDR3 DNA is TGTGCCAGCAGCGTGGGACTAGCGGGACTAGAGACCCAGTACTTC.

This clonotype came up many times. The chain has TRBV7-2 and TRBJ1-4, with 8 bases identical to TRBD1. CDR1 SGHTA and CDR2 FQGNSA come from the germline V gene. CDR3 size: 15 residues. The V gene end was trimmed by 4 bases and the J gene end by 8 bases; junction bases not matched to a gene: 9. The CDR3 region has the DNA TGTGCCAGCAGCTCAACTACAGGGGGAGGCGAAAAACTGTTTTTT. This gives the protein CASSSTTGGGEKLFF.

This clonotype was detected a few times. The chain combines TRBV25-1 with TRBJ1-4; 10 nucleotides align to TRBD1. Trimming cost V 4 bases and J 0 bases; bases outside gene matches: 5. Germline V gene data show CDR1 as MGHDK and CDR2 as SYGVNS. The CDR3 length is 17 residues. In DNA, the CDR3 is TGTGCCAGCAGTGTTGGACAGGGGGTTCCAACTAATGAAAAACTGTTTTTT. Protein: CASSVGQGVPTNEKLFF.

This clonotype was observed a handful of times. The V call is TRBV7-9, the J call TRBJ2-7, with D perhaps TRBD1 or TRBD2 (5 bases each). CDR1 and CDR2 (germline): SEHNR, FQNEAQ (reference sequence). The CDR3 is 14 residues long. Trimming took 5 bases from V and 6 from J, leaving 17 bases between them. The CDR3, as DNA: TGTGCCAGCAGCGGCCGGGACGGAAGTTCCGAGCAGTACTTC. Its translation is CASSGRDGSSEQYF.

The V gene is TRBV6-5, the J gene TRBJ2-7; D uncertain. The CDR3 runs to 17 residues. V lost 2 bases and J lost 7, with 24 bases in between. Germline CDR1 and CDR2: MNHEY and SVGAGI. CDR3 nucleotides: TGTGCCAGCAGTTACGGCAGAATTTCGGGCCGCCCGAAGGAGCAGTACTTC. Its protein is CASSYGRISGRPKEQYF.

The chain joins TRBV29-1 to TRBJ2-5; D remains ambiguous. CDR3 length: 9 residues. Trimming cost V 5 bases and J 10 bases, with 8 bases left between them. Germline V lookup: CDR1 SQVTM, CDR2 ANQGSEA. Written as DNA, the CDR3 is TGCAGCGTTTCCGACAACCAGTACTTC. Translating it yields CSVSDNQYF.

Details on this clonotype: This may stem from a read error, because a much larger clone lies one nucleotide away. This chain uses TRBV28 with TRBJ1-1; TRBD1 matches 7 bases. The CDR3 runs 16 residues. The germline CDR1 and CDR2 sequences are MDHEN and SYDVKM. CDR3 loop: CASSLLGRGLGTEALF. In DNA form, the CDR3 reads TGTGCCAGCAGTTTATTGGGAAGGGGGCTGGGAACTGAAGCTCTCTTT.

V is TRBV7-9 and J is TRBJ1-4, with TRBD1 matching over 7 bases. The V gene end was trimmed by 6 bases and the J gene end by 3 bases; junction bases not matched to a gene: 10. The CDR3 is made up of 16 amino acids. CDR1 is SEHNR and CDR2 is FQNEAQ in the germline V gene (reference sequence). As DNA, the CDR3 is TGTGCCAGCAGTCAGGGGAGGGGGCGTGCTAATGAAAAACTGTTTTTT. Amino acid sequence: CASSQGRGRANEKLFF.

The chain carries TRBV10-3 and TRBJ1-3, with D possibly being TRBD1 (6 bases). The CDR3 consists of 17 residues. V was trimmed by 0 bases and J by 0 bases, leaving 12 bases between them. Germline CDR1 reads ENHRY; CDR2 reads SYGVKD. CDR3 residues: CAISESLGRGSGNTIYF. DNA for the CDR3: TGTGCCATCAGTGAGTCGTTGGGCAGGGGCTCTGGAAACACCATATATTTT.

In the case of this clonotype: Compared with germline, one end of the junction differs, possibly owing to a read error. This chain uses TRBV6-1 with TRBJ1-2; D ambiguous. The CDR3 runs to 14 residues. The germline gives CDR1 MNHNS, CDR2 SASEGT. This CDR3 is CASGEAANRYGYTF. Here the CDR3 DNA reads TGTGCCAGCGGTGAAGCTGCAAACCGCTATGGCTACACCTTC.

This clonotype was picked up a small number of times. Possible read error: a much larger clone is one base away. The gene calls are TRBV28 and TRBJ2-5; 11 bases fit TRBD2. This CDR3 is 14 amino acids long. Germline V lookup: CDR1 MDHEN, CDR2 SYDVKM. V shed 8 bases, J shed 1 base, and the junction held 3 bases outside the gene matches. The CDR3: CASAGLAVQETQYF. The CDR3 DNA reads as TGTGCCAGCGCGGGACTAGCGGTCCAAGAGACCCAGTACTTC.

As to this clonotype: This may come from a read error, since a much larger clone is one base off. As the CDR3 is not closed by the conserved phenylalanine or tryptophan, this likely results from a read error. This sequence joins TRBV28 and TRBJ2-2; possible D gene TRBD2, 6 bases. This CDR3 region has 15 residues. V was clipped by 3 bases and J by 2 bases, with 10 bases between them. CDR1 MDHEN and CDR2 SYDVKM come from the germline V gene. This CDR3 is CASSLGGVNTGELFS. CDR3 coding DNA: TGTGCCAGCAGTTTGGGGGGAGTAAACACCGGGGAGCTGTTTTCT.

This clonotype was counted at least ten times. This chain links TRBV12-3 or TRBV12-4 with TRBJ2-1; TRBD1 agrees at 11 bases. The CDR3 sequence is 20 residues long. The junction had 24 bases not matched to a gene; V was cut back by 6 bases and J by 8 bases. This CDR3 reads CASRARTGGIAGGRGYEQFF. CDR3 sequence (DNA): TGTGCCAGCAGGGCCAGGACAGGGGGCATTGCGGGAGGGAGGGGGTATGAGCAGTTCTTC.

The J gene is TRBJ2-7, the V gene TRBV10-3; D is undetermined. Germline loops: CDR1 ENHRY, CDR2 SYGVKD. Trimming shortened V by 0 bases and J by 2 bases, and 11 bases separated the two germline ends. The CDR3 extends over 15 amino acids. The CDR3 bases are TGTGCCATCAGTGAGTCGTCTCTCGAACCCTACGAGCAGTACTTC. This gives the protein CAISESSLEPYEQYF.

In DNA, the CDR3 is TGTGCCAGCAGCGTAGGAGAGGATGAAAAACTGTTTTTT. This sequence encodes CASSVGEDEKLFF. The rearrangement links TRBV9 to TRBJ1-4; unclear D gene. From germline, CDR1 is SGDLS and CDR2 YYNGEE. The germline V and J ends were trimmed by 0 bases and 6 bases, with 6 bases remaining between them. The CDR3 is 13 residues long.

This clonotype was detected many times. The chain joins TRBV5-6 to TRBJ2-7; 9 bases match TRBD1. Germline V gene sequence: CDR1 SGHDT, CDR2 YYEEEE. The CDR3 length is 15 residues. J gave up 2 bases and V 3 bases, and 6 bases lay outside the gene matches. CDR3 bases: TGTGCCAGCAGCTCCGGGACAGGGAAGGCCTACGAGCAGTACTTC. This sequence encodes CASSSGTGKAYEQYF.

The rearrangement links TRBV6-2 or TRBV6-3 to TRBJ2-7; no clear D. This CDR3 region has 14 residues. Germline CDR1 is MNHEY and CDR2 is SVGEGT. Trimming removed 5 bases at V and 1 base at J, with 12 bases between. The CDR3 region is CASSKLLRSYEQYF. CDR3 nucleotide sequence: TGTGCCAGCAGTAAATTACTGAGGTCCTACGAGCAGTACTTC.

This clonotype was counted a few times. J is TRBJ2-7 and V is TRBV2; TRBD1 matches at 10 bases. Germline trimming cut 6 bases from V and 4 bases from J; bases unmatched to any gene: 6. Germline loops: CDR1 SNHLY, CDR2 FYNNEI. The CDR3 loop spans 14 amino acids. CDR3 bases: TGTGCCAGCAGCGAGGACAGGGGGATATACGAGCAGTACTTC. Residues: CASSEDRGIYEQYF. Supplemented by reference TRBV2 and TRBJ2-7, the full variable domain reads EPEVTQTPSHQVTQMGQEVILRCVPISNHLYFYWYRQILGQKVEFLVSFYNNEISEKSEIFDDQFSVERPDGSNFTLKIRSTKLEDSAMYFCASSEDRGIYEQYFGPGTRLTVT.

This clonotype was counted at least ten times. The genes are TRBV6-2 or TRBV6-3 and TRBJ2-7; D may be TRBD1 or TRBD2 (6 bases each). Between the trimmed V and J ends, which lost 5 bases and 1 base, there was a span of 18 bases. CDR3 length equals 16 residues. Germline CDR1 is MNHEY and CDR2 is SVGEGT. CDR3 coding DNA: TGTGCCAGCAGTACCCCTTGGCAGGGGAGGTCCTACGAGCAGTACTTC. The encoded protein is CASSTPWQGRSYEQYF.

This clonotype was detected ten times or more. This rearrangement joins TRBV28 to TRBJ2-1; 11 bases fit TRBD2. V dropped 6 bases and J dropped 3; count of bases not matched to a gene: 4. Germline values: CDR1 MDHEN, CDR2 SYDVKM. This CDR3 is 15 amino acids long. In nucleotides, the CDR3 is TGTGCCAGCAGACTAGCGGGAGATAACTACAATGAGCAGTTCTTC. It codes for CASRLAGDNYNEQFF.

This clonotype has at least ten counts. This chain connects TRBV7-9 to TRBJ2-4, with TRBD1 matching over 9 bases. The CDR3 spans 13 residues. Germline V lookup: CDR1 SEHNR, CDR2 FQNEAQ (reference sequence). V gave up 4 bases and J gave up 7 bases; unmatched junction bases: 2. In DNA form, the CDR3 reads TGTGCCAGCAGCTACGACAGGGGGAACATTCAGTACTTC. This codes for CASSYDRGNIQYF.

This clonotype was recorded at least ten times. The rearrangement uses TRBV2 and TRBJ1-5; TRBD1 agrees at 8 bases. The J segment lost 7 bases and the V segment lost 4 bases, leaving 12 bases of the junction unmatched. The CDR3 is 16 amino acids. CDR1 SNHLY and CDR2 FYNNEI come from the germline V gene. This CDR3 is CASSAAGTGLGQPQHF. CDR3 DNA: TGTGCCAGCAGTGCAGCCGGGACAGGTTTAGGACAGCCCCAGCATTTT.

This clonotype came up many times. J is TRBJ1-1 and V is TRBV3-1, with D uncertain. The CDR3 extends over 15 amino acids. Germline-derived CDR1 and CDR2 are LGHDT and YNNKEL (reference sequence). The V gene lost 4 bases and the J gene lost 11 bases, with 23 bases spanning the gap. The CDR3 loop is CASSPSGLLRSAAFF. The CDR3 bases are TGTGCCAGCAGCCCCTCAGGACTGCTTCGAAGTGCTGCTTTCTTT.

This clonotype was seen repeatedly, ten times or more. V gene TRBV20-1 combines with J gene TRBJ1-5; D ambiguous. The V gene's germline CDR1 is DFQATT and CDR2 SNEGSKA (reference sequence). Trimming pared 0 bases from V and 0 bases from J, leaving 9 bases between. This CDR3 has 15 amino acids. In DNA, the CDR3 is TGCAGTGCTAGAGAGGATCTATATAGCAATCAGCCCCAGCATTTT. It codes for CSAREDLYSNQPQHF.

There are many counts of this clonotype. This rearrangement joins TRBV7-2 to TRBJ1-1; 11 nucleotides agree with TRBD1. V lost 2 bases, J lost 5 bases, and 10 bases stayed unmatched. Germline V gene sequence: CDR1 SGHTA, CDR2 FQGNSA. The CDR3 has 17 residues. The CDR3 DNA follows: TGTGCCAGCAGCTTAAGGCCTCCGGGACAGGGGGGGACTGAAGCTTTCTTT. Its translation is CASSLRPPGQGGTEAFF.